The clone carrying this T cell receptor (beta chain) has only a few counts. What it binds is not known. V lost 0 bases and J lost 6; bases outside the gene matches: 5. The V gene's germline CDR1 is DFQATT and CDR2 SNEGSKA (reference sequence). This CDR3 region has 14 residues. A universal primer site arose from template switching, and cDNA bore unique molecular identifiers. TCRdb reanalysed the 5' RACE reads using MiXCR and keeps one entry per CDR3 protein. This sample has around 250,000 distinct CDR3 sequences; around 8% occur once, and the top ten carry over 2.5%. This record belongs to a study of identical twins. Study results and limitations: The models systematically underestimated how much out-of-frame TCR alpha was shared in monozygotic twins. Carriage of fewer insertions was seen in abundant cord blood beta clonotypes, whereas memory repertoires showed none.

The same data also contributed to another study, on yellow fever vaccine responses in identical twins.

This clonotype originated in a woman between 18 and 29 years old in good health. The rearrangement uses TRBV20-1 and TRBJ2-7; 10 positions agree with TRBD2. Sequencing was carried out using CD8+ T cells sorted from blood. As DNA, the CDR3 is TGCAGTGCTAGAGATCCCAGCGGGGGGGTCGAGCAGTACTTC. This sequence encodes CSARDPSGGVEQYF.